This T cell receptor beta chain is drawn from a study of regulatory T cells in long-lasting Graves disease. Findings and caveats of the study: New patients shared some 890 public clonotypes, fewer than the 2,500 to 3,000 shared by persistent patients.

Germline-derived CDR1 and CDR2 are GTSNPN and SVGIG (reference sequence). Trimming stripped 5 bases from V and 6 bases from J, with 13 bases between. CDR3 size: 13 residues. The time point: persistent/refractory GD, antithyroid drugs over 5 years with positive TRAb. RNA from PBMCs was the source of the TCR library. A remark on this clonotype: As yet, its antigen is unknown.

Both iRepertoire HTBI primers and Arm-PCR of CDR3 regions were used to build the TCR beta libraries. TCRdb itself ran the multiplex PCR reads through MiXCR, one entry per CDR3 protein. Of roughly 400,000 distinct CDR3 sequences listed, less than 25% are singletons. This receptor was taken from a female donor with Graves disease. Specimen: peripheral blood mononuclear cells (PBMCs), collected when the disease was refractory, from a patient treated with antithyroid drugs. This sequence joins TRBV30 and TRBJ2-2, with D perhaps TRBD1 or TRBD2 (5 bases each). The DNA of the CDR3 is TGTGCCTGGGGCCGGCTGGGGGCCGGGGAGCTGTTTTTT. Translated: CAWGRLGAGELFF.